The 30 T cell receptor beta chains below were found in one sample sequenced in a study of response to subunit inactivated influenza vaccine. From the RT-PCR reads, TCRdb called clonotypes with MiXCR, one entry per CDR3 protein. Here the sample spans approximately 700,000 distinct CDR3 sequences, approximately 15% being singletons. The specimen comprised PBMCs from blood, sampled 14 to 15 days before vaccination. All receptors come from a man aged 45-65 years who received an inactivated influenza vaccine.

V gene TRBV11-2 combines with J gene TRBJ2-7; D perhaps matches TRBD1 (6 bases). The CDR3 contains 15 residues. V lost 6 bases, J lost 2 bases, and 17 bases lay in between. Germline loops: CDR1 SGHAT, CDR2 FQNNGV. The CDR3 DNA reads as TGTGCCAGCAGACAAACGGACAACAGGGCCTACGAGCAGTACTTC. Its protein is CASRQTDNRAYEQYF. Full variable domain (missing parts from reference TRBV11-2 and TRBJ2-7): EAGVAQSPRYKIIEKRQSVAFWCNPISGHATLYWYQQILGQGPKLLIQFQNNGVVDDSQLPKDRFSAERLKGVDSTLKIQPAKLEDSAVYLCASRQTDNRAYEQYFGPGTRLTVT.

This clonotype was seen once. Relative to the germline gene, one junction end is altered; a read error may explain this. The chain is built from TRBV3-1 and TRBJ2-5, with D perhaps matching TRBD2 (6 bases). Germline V gene sequence: CDR1 LGHDT, CDR2 YNNKEL (reference sequence). CDR3 length: 15 amino acids. The chain's CDR3 is CASCQDWGDQETQYF. The CDR3 bases are TGTGCCAGCTGCCAAGATTGGGGGGATCAAGAGACCCAGTACTTC.

J is TRBJ2-7 and V is TRBV5-1; D is undetermined. Trimming removed 0 bases at V and 6 bases at J, with 10 bases between. Germline CDR1 SGHRS, CDR2 YFSETQ. This CDR3 comprises 13 residues. The CDR3 DNA sequence: TGCGCCAGCAGCTTGGACAAGGCCGGCGAGCAGTACTTC. This sequence encodes CASSLDKAGEQYF. Drawing the rest from reference TRBV5-1 and TRBJ2-7, the complete variable domain is KAGVTQTPRYLIKTRGQQVTLSCSPISGHRSVSWYQQTPGQGLQFLFEYFSETQRNKGNFPGRFSGRQFSNSRSEMNVSTLELGDSALYLCASSLDKAGEQYFGPGTRLTVT.

The rearrangement links TRBV4-1 to TRBJ2-7, with 7 bases fitting TRBD1. V lost 4 bases and J lost 7; bases outside the gene matches: 7. Germline CDR1 is MGHRA and CDR2 is YSYEKL. This CDR3 comprises 13 residues. CDR3 coding DNA: TGCGCCAGCAGCCGAGAACAGGGGCGGGAGCAGTACTTC. The encoded protein is CASSREQGREQYF.

The chain links TRBV5-1 to TRBJ2-7; 12 bases line up with TRBD2. V was clipped by 4 bases and J by 4 bases; unmatched bases: 9. The CDR3 contains 16 residues. Germline values: CDR1 SGHRS, CDR2 YFSETQ. CDR3 in amino acids: CASSRAGTSGWYEQYF. The CDR3 DNA is TGCGCCAGCAGCCGCGCCGGGACTAGCGGGTGGTACGAGCAGTACTTC.

This chain connects TRBV28 to TRBJ1-1; D is uncertain. V dropped 1 base and J dropped 3 bases, with 9 bases sitting between them. This CDR3 is 14 amino acids long. CDR1 MDHEN and CDR2 SYDVKM come from the germline V gene. The CDR3 spells CASSLYPSDTEAFF. The CDR3 region has the DNA TGTGCCAGCAGTTTATATCCTTCGGACACTGAAGCTTTCTTT.

This clonotype was counted between two and nine times. The V gene is TRBV11-3, the J gene TRBJ2-1; 7 nucleotides agree with TRBD2. The CDR3 sequence is 15 residues long. V gave up 1 base and J gave up 8 bases; unmatched junction bases: 8. Germline CDR1 is SGHNT and CDR2 is YENEEA. The CDR3 protein is CASSLVGGRTDEQFF. In nucleotides, the CDR3 is TGTGCCAGCAGCTTAGTGGGCGGGAGAACCGATGAGCAGTTCTTC. Full variable domain (remainder filled in from reference TRBV11-3 and TRBJ2-1): EAGVVQSPRYKIIEKKQPVAFWCNPISGHNTLYWYLQNLGQGPELLIRYENEEAVDDSQLPKDRFSAERLKGVDSTLKIQPAELGDSAVYLCASSLVGGRTDEQFFGPGTRLTVL.

This rearrangement joins TRBV13 to TRBJ2-7, with 8 bases identical to TRBD1. This CDR3 contains 15 residues. The germline gives CDR1 PRHDT, CDR2 FYEKMQ (reference sequence). The ends lost 1 base at V and 4 bases at J; junction bases unmatched: 6. CDR3 in DNA: TGTGCCAGCAGCTTAGATCCGACAGGGGCATACGAGCAGTACTTC. Protein: CASSLDPTGAYEQYF.

The genes are TRBV7-8 and TRBJ2-5, with D perhaps assigned TRBD1 or TRBD2 (5 bases each). The V gene's germline CDR1 is SGHVS and CDR2 FQNEAQ. The CDR3 runs to 16 residues. The V end was cut by 6 bases, the J end by 4 bases, with 21 bases between. The CDR3 region has the DNA TGTGCCAGCAGAATGTCGGGGACCAGCAGTCCAGAGACCCAGTACTTC. Translating gives CASRMSGTSSPETQYF.

Many counts were recorded for this clonotype. This chain uses TRBV7-2 with TRBJ2-6, with D unresolved. This CDR3 is 15 amino acids long. Per germline, CDR1 SGHTA and CDR2 FQGNSA. Trimming took 0 bases from V and 4 from J, leaving 7 bases between them. CDR3 region: CASSLAGVGANVLTF. The CDR3 coding sequence is TGTGCCAGCAGCTTAGCTGGGGTGGGGGCCAACGTCCTGACTTTC. The full variable domain, completed using reference TRBV7-2 and TRBJ2-6, is GAGVSQSPSNKVTEKGKDVELRCDPISGHTALYWYRQSLGQGLEFLIYFQGNSAPDKSGLPSDRFSAERTGGSVSTLTIQRTQQEDSAVYLCASSLAGVGANVLTFGAGSRLTVL.

The rearrangement uses TRBV29-1 and TRBJ1-1; D is uncertain. Trimming took 6 bases from V and 0 from J, leaving 8 bases between them. This CDR3 spans 12 amino acids. Germline V gene data show CDR1 as SQVTM and CDR2 as ANQGSEA. CDR3 nucleotide sequence: TGCAGCGTCGACATAATGAACACTGAAGCTTTCTTT. Residues: CSVDIMNTEAFF.

The chain couples TRBV3-1 to TRBJ2-1; the match to TRBD2 covers 10 bases. Per the germline V gene, CDR1 is LGHDT and CDR2 is YNNKEL (reference sequence). The CDR3 runs to 15 residues. V shed 1 base and J 6 bases; nucleotides not matched to a gene: 3. CDR3 region: CASSQGASGSNEQFF. The CDR3, as DNA: TGTGCCAGCAGCCAAGGCGCTAGCGGGAGCAATGAGCAGTTCTTC.

The table lists this clonotype with a few counts. The chain employs TRBV7-2 and TRBJ1-3; 8 positions match TRBD1. The CDR3 is 16 amino acids. V lost 3 bases and J lost 0; bases outside the gene matches: 4. CDR1 is SGHTA, CDR2 FQGNSA, per germline. DNA for the CDR3: TGTGCCAGCAGCTTTACAGGGGGTAGCTCTGGAAACACCATATATTTT. Protein sequence: CASSFTGGSSGNTIYF.

This chain uses TRBV29-1 with TRBJ2-1; 9 positions agree with TRBD2. This CDR3 comprises 17 residues. Looked up from germline, CDR1 is SQVTM and CDR2 is ANQGSEA. The V segment lost 4 bases and the J segment 9 bases; nucleotides outside the gene matches: 19. CDR3 sequence reads: CSVGAYSTGLAGSEQFF. The CDR3 DNA reads TGCAGCGTTGGCGCCTACTCGACGGGACTAGCAGGAAGTGAGCAGTTCTTC.

This clonotype has a handful of counts. V and J are TRBV6-1 and TRBJ2-1, with D possibly TRBD1 on 5 matching bases. Germline V gene data show CDR1 as MNHNS and CDR2 as SASEGT. The CDR3 runs to 14 residues. V lost 6 bases to trimming and J lost 8 bases, with 17 bases between them. CDR3 DNA sequence: TGTGCCAGCAGGCAAAACCTCCCCAGGGATGAGCAGTTCTTC. It codes for CASRQNLPRDEQFF.

This clonotype appeared a few times. The rearrangement uses TRBV25-1 and TRBJ2-1; 8 bases align to TRBD2. With 2 bases clipped from V and 0 bases from J, the junction kept 3 bases outside the gene matches. CDR3 length: 16 amino acids. The germline V gene encodes CDR1 MGHDK and CDR2 SYGVNS. The CDR3 loop reads CASSETSGSSYNEQFF. The CDR3 DNA reads as TGTGCCAGCAGTGAAACCAGCGGGAGCTCCTACAATGAGCAGTTCTTC. The full variable domain, rest sourced from reference TRBV25-1 and TRBJ2-1, is EADIYQTPRYLVIGTGKKITLECSQTMGHDKMYWYQQDPGMELHLIHYSYGVNSTEKGDLSSESTVSRIRTEHFPLTLESARPSHTSQYLCASSETSGSSYNEQFFGPGTRLTVL.

This clonotype was picked up a small number of times. The gene calls are TRBV6-1 and TRBJ1-2; 12 positions agree with TRBD1. V dropped 6 bases and J dropped 7; count of bases not matched to a gene: 18. The CDR3 spans 18 residues. Germline V CDR1 and CDR2: MNHNS, SASEGT. The CDR3 nucleotides read TGTGCCAGCAGGTCCCTCACCGGGACAGGGGGCGCCTGGGGTGGCTACACCTTC. This translates into CASRSLTGTGGAWGGYTF.

This chain uses TRBV20-1 with TRBJ2-7; 8 positions agree with TRBD2. CDR1 and CDR2 from the germline V gene are DFQATT and SNEGSKA (reference sequence). The CDR3 is made up of 13 amino acids. J gave up 6 bases and V 0 bases, and 4 bases lay outside the gene matches. The CDR3 reads CSARDQAGVEQYF. CDR3 DNA sequence: TGCAGTGCTAGAGATCAAGCGGGGGTCGAGCAGTACTTC.

The chain uses TRBV7-8 and TRBJ1-5; unclear D gene. The V gene lost 5 bases and the J gene lost 5 bases, with 22 bases spanning the gap. This CDR3 is 17 amino acids long. Looked up from germline, CDR1 is SGHVS and CDR2 is FQNEAQ. CDR3: CASSTRQWARGHQPQHF. In DNA, the CDR3 is TGTGCCAGCAGCACCCGGCAGTGGGCCCGAGGCCATCAGCCCCAGCATTTT.

The genes are TRBV7-9 and TRBJ2-5; 11 bases agree with TRBD1. The CDR3 consists of 16 residues. CDR1 SEHNR and CDR2 FQNEAQ come from the germline V gene (reference sequence). V was pared by 6 bases and J by 0 bases, with 6 bases of the junction left unmatched. CDR3 sequence reads: CASSFGTGGYQETQYF. In DNA, the CDR3 is TGTGCCAGCAGTTTCGGGACAGGGGGGTACCAAGAGACCCAGTACTTC.

The CDR3 loop is CASRGLAGPDTQYF. DNA of the CDR3: TGTGCCAGCAGGGGACTAGCGGGCCCCGATACGCAGTATTTT. The chain is built from TRBV12-3 or TRBV12-4 and TRBJ2-3; TRBD2 matches at 12 bases. There are 14 residues in the CDR3. Trimming cost V 6 bases and J 6 bases; bases outside gene matches: 4.

A few counts support this clonotype. The chain links TRBV6-4 to TRBJ2-2; D not resolved. CDR1 and CDR2 (germline): MRHNA, SNTAGT. The CDR3 totals 13 residues. Trimming stripped 6 bases from V and 2 bases from J, with 7 bases between. The CDR3 nucleotides read TGTGCCAGCAGGGACGTAAACACCGGGGAGCTGTTTTTT. It yields the protein CASRDVNTGELFF.

This clonotype was picked up many times. The CDR3, as DNA: TGCGCCAGCAGCCTACATCCTAGCGGGGGAGCGTCAGATACGCAGTATTTT. It encodes CASSLHPSGGASDTQYF. This chain links TRBV5-1 with TRBJ2-3; 10 positions match TRBD2. In germline, CDR1 is SGHRS, CDR2 YFSETQ. This CDR3 is 17 amino acids long. V shed 4 bases, J shed 4 bases, and the junction held 12 bases outside the gene matches.

This clonotype was detected a few times. The chain combines TRBV5-6 with TRBJ2-5, with 7 bases that match TRBD2. V lost 7 bases, J lost 2 bases, and 5 bases stayed unmatched. CDR3 length: 13 amino acids. Germline lookup yields CDR1 SGHDT and CDR2 YYEEEE. The DNA for the CDR3 is TGTGCCAGCGTGGCGGGAGTACAAGAGACCCAGTACTTC. This sequence encodes CASVAGVQETQYF.

This chain links TRBV9 with TRBJ2-2, with D unresolved. The CDR3 sequence is 12 residues long. Looked up from germline, CDR1 is SGDLS and CDR2 is YYNGEE. V was clipped by 5 bases and J by 6 bases, with 8 bases between them. The CDR3: CASSERAGELFF. Here the CDR3 DNA reads TGTGCCAGCAGTGAACGCGCCGGGGAGCTGTTTTTT.

This clonotype has only a few counts. This chain joins TRBV5-1 and TRBJ2-7; D is perhaps TRBD2 (6 bases). Germline assignment: CDR1 SGHRS and CDR2 YFSETQ. The CDR3 loop spans 16 amino acids. V gave up 1 base and J gave up 0 bases, with 14 bases separating them. CDR3 DNA: TGCGCCAGCAGCTTGAATAGTGCGGGACGCTCCTACGAGCAGTACTTC. This translates into CASSLNSAGRSYEQYF. Looking up the rest from reference TRBV5-1 and TRBJ2-7 gives the full variable domain: KAGVTQTPRYLIKTRGQQVTLSCSPISGHRSVSWYQQTPGQGLQFLFEYFSETQRNKGNFPGRFSGRQFSNSRSEMNVSTLELGDSALYLCASSLNSAGRSYEQYFGPGTRLTVT.

This clonotype was observed a handful of times. This sequence joins TRBV4-1 and TRBJ2-5; D gene unclear. The CDR3 contains 14 residues. Germline V gene data show CDR1 as MGHRA and CDR2 as YSYEKL. V shed 8 bases and J shed 2 bases, with 15 bases lying between them. CDR3 nucleotide sequence: TGCGCCAGCCGCCGAGTTGGAGAACAAGAGACCCAGTACTTC. Its translation: CASRRVGEQETQYF.

This clonotype occurred a few times. V and J are TRBV20-1 and TRBJ1-1, with a tentative D call TRBD1 (6 bases). This CDR3 has 17 residues. V gave up 1 base and J gave up 0 bases, with 18 bases separating them. Germline CDR1 reads DFQATT; CDR2 reads SNEGSKA (reference sequence). The CDR3 loop is CSARAGILGHMNTEAFF. The CDR3 DNA sequence: TGCAGTGCTAGAGCCGGAATACTGGGACACATGAACACTGAAGCTTTCTTT.

This clonotype was seen at least ten times. The J gene is TRBJ1-4, the V gene TRBV12-3 or TRBV12-4; 9 positions agree with TRBD1. J lost 8 bases, V lost 6 bases, and 7 bases had no gene match. The CDR3 runs 14 residues. DNA of the CDR3: TGTGCCAGCAGGTTGGGACAGGGAAGAGAAAAACTGTTTTTT. Residues: CASRLGQGREKLFF.

This chain links TRBV11-3 with TRBJ2-1; 9 bases map to TRBD1. Per germline, CDR1 SGHNT and CDR2 YENEEA. This CDR3 region has 16 residues. Germline trimming cut 1 base from V and 7 bases from J; bases unmatched to any gene: 8. CDR3 loop: CASSLGPGQGENEQFF. DNA of the CDR3: TGTGCCAGCAGCTTAGGGCCGGGACAGGGCGAGAATGAGCAGTTCTTC.